This passage covers 32 T cell receptor beta chains from one sample sequenced in a study of identical twins. TCRdb itself ran the 5' RACE reads through MiXCR, one entry per CDR3 protein. Of 250,000 or so distinct CDR3 sequences in the sample, approximately 6.8% were seen once. The same sample was also studied in work on yellow fever vaccine responses in identical twins.

The sample taken for sequencing was CD8+ T cells sorted from blood. These receptors all stem from a woman aged 18-35 years in good health.

This clonotype was found many times. Germline and junction disagree at one end, which may indicate a read error. The chain couples TRBV6-6 to TRBJ2-1; no firm D call. This CDR3 has 12 residues. Germline V CDR1 and CDR2: MNHNY, SVGAGI (reference sequence). The CDR3 here is CASSYSNNEQFF. The CDR3 DNA reads as TGTGCCAGCAGTTACTCCAACAATGAGCAGTTCTTC.

The chain has TRBV4-1 and TRBJ2-1, with 10 nucleotides matching TRBD2. The CDR3 is made up of 15 amino acids. Per germline, CDR1 MGHRA and CDR2 YSYEKL. V lost 3 bases and J lost 5; bases outside the gene matches: 4. Written as DNA, the CDR3 is TGCGCCAGCAGCCACATCCTAGCGGGGGACAATGAGCAGTTCTTC. Translating gives CASSHILAGDNEQFF.

There are many counts of this clonotype. This CDR3 reads CASSGGTRVHEQYF. The CDR3 coding sequence is TGTGCCAGCAGCGGCGGGACTAGAGTCCACGAGCAGTACTTC. The J gene is TRBJ2-7, the V gene TRBV9, with 8 bases aligning to TRBD2. Germline V lookup: CDR1 SGDLS, CDR2 YYNGEE. Trimming cost V 3 bases and J 5 bases; bases outside gene matches: 7. This CDR3 has 14 amino acids.

This chain uses TRBV5-5 with TRBJ2-1, with unresolved D. Trimming removed 2 bases from V and 8 bases from J, with 8 bases in between. The CDR3 consists of 12 residues. From germline, CDR1 is SGHKS and CDR2 YYEKEE (reference sequence). The CDR3 loop reads CASSFFPDEQFF. As DNA, the CDR3 is TGTGCCAGCAGCTTCTTCCCCGATGAGCAGTTCTTC.

This clonotype was recorded a few times. CDR3 in DNA: TGTGCCACCAGCAGAGATATTGGGGGTAACACTGAAGCTTTCTTT. Amino acids: CATSRDIGGNTEAFF. The chain joins TRBV15 to TRBJ1-1; possible D gene TRBD1, 5 bases. This CDR3 is 15 amino acids long. Trimming took 0 bases from V and 2 from J, leaving 10 bases between them. Germline V gene lookup returns CDR1 LNHNV and CDR2 YYDKDF (reference sequence). Full variable domain (outside the CDR3, taken from reference TRBV15 and TRBJ1-1): DAMVIQNPRYQVTQFGKPVTLSCSQTLNHNVMYWYQQKSSQAPKLLFHYYDKDFNNEADTPDNFQSRRPNTSFCFLDIRSPGLGDTAMYLCATSRDIGGNTEAFFGQGTRLTVV.

This clonotype came up many times. The genes are TRBV24-1 and TRBJ2-2, with 8 bases lining up with TRBD2. Unmatched junction bases numbered 6, after V lost 3 bases and J lost 1 base. The CDR3 has 17 amino acids. The germline CDR1 and CDR2 sequences are KGHDR and SFDVKD. The CDR3 region is CATSDPGLDMNTGELFF. CDR3 coding DNA: TGTGCCACCAGTGATCCGGGACTAGACATGAACACCGGGGAGCTGTTTTTT.

There are a few counts of this clonotype. The chain is built from TRBV9 and TRBJ1-4; 7 bases are a match to TRBD1. The CDR3 runs 17 residues. Germline V gene lookup returns CDR1 SGDLS and CDR2 YYNGEE. Unmatched junction bases numbered 10, after V lost 1 base and J lost 4 bases. The CDR3 here is CASSVTAGGTYNEKLFF. Written as DNA, the CDR3 is TGTGCCAGCAGCGTAACCGCAGGGGGGACTTATAATGAAAAACTGTTTTTT. The variable domain in full, with the rest retrieved from reference TRBV9 and TRBJ1-4, is DSGVTQTPKHLITATGQRVTLRCSPRSGDLSVYWYQQSLDQGLQFLIQYYNGEERAKGNILERFSAQQFPDLHSELNLSSLELGDSALYFCASSVTAGGTYNEKLFFGSGTQLSVL.

Notes on this clonotype: Sequence at one end of the junction differs from germline and may be a read error. The chain employs TRBV20-1 and TRBJ2-1, with 13 positions matching TRBD2. The CDR3 contains 18 residues. Germline CDR1 DFQATT, CDR2 SNEGSKA (reference sequence). The CDR3 DNA reads as TGCTGTGCAACGGGACTAGCGGGGCCTCGGGGAATTTACAATGAGCAGTTCTTC. Its protein is CCATGLAGPRGIYNEQFF.

The rearrangement uses TRBV27 and TRBJ2-1; TRBD1 or TRBD2 may be the D gene (5 bases each). Trimming took off 6 bases at V and 9 bases at J, with 15 bases between the two ends. Germline V lookup: CDR1 MNHEY, CDR2 SMNVEV (reference sequence). The CDR3 has 13 residues. The CDR3 protein is CASSAGTLLEQFF. The CDR3 nucleotides read TGTGCCAGCAGCGCCGGGACCCTACTTGAGCAGTTCTTC.

This clonotype was seen a single time. V and J are TRBV12-3 or TRBV12-4 and TRBJ2-1, with D unclear. The CDR3 has 12 amino acids. V was shortened by 6 bases and J by 10 bases, with 13 bases between the two germline ends. The chain's CDR3 is CASSPDGEEQFF. The CDR3 DNA reads TGTGCCAGCAGCCCCGATGGGGAAGAGCAGTTCTTC.

The sample holds many counts of this clonotype. The chain is built from TRBV7-9 and TRBJ1-1, with D possibly being TRBD1 (5 bases). CDR1 is SEHNR and CDR2 is FQNEAQ in the germline V gene (reference sequence). The CDR3 consists of 12 residues. V was trimmed by 5 bases and J by 1 base, leaving 5 bases between them. CDR3: CASSQGNTEAFF. CDR3 DNA sequence: TGTGCCAGCAGCCAGGGGAACACTGAAGCTTTCTTT.

This clonotype has a count of ten or more. This chain joins TRBV9 and TRBJ1-5, with D possibly matching TRBD1 (6 bases). The CDR3 extends over 14 amino acids. V was shortened by 0 bases and J by 2 bases, with 6 bases between the two germline ends. Germline CDR1 reads SGDLS; CDR2 reads YYNGEE. The CDR3 is CASSVGTGNQPQHF. CDR3 DNA sequence: TGTGCCAGCAGCGTAGGGACAGGCAATCAGCCCCAGCATTTT.

The chain links TRBV13 to TRBJ2-6, with 9 bases fitting TRBD2. The CDR3 is 18 amino acids. Looked up from germline, CDR1 is PRHDT and CDR2 is FYEKMQ (reference sequence). Trimming at V came to 0 bases and at J to 1 base, leaving 4 bases not matched to a gene. CDR3 DNA sequence: TGTGCCAGCAGCTTAGGAGGGACTAGCCCTTCTGGGGCCAACGTCCTGACTTTC. This gives the protein CASSLGGTSPSGANVLTF.

This chain connects TRBV6-4 to TRBJ2-1; 11 nucleotides align to TRBD1. J gave up 7 bases and V 4 bases, and 6 bases lay outside the gene matches. Germline CDR1 is MRHNA and CDR2 is SNTAGT. The CDR3 is 15 amino acids. The CDR3 spells CASSVGTGGSNEQFF. Here the CDR3 DNA reads TGTGCCAGCAGTGTCGGGACAGGGGGTTCAAATGAGCAGTTCTTC.

This clonotype has at least ten counts. V gene TRBV11-2 combines with J gene TRBJ1-6; D is unresolved. Trimming removed 0 bases at V and 0 bases at J, with 12 bases between. Germline V gene sequence: CDR1 SGHAT, CDR2 FQNNGV. The CDR3 sequence is 18 residues long. CDR3 in DNA: TGTGCCAGCAGCTTAGAAGCAACAGTGAGCTCCTATAATTCACCCCTCCACTTT. Translated, it gives CASSLEATVSSYNSPLHF.

In this sample, this clonotype turned up a few times. CDR3 DNA: TGTGCCAGCAGCCCCAGGACAAGCACCAATTCACCCCTCCACTTT. It encodes CASSPRTSTNSPLHF. The rearrangement joins TRBV3-1 to TRBJ1-6; a possible D gene is TRBD1 (5 bases). The CDR3 extends over 15 amino acids. The V end lost 4 bases, the J end lost 7 bases, and 14 bases lay between the germline ends. Germline CDR1 LGHDT, CDR2 YNNKEL (reference sequence).

This clonotype was found many times. CDR3 sequence: CASRPPLNYGYTF. CDR3 coding DNA: TGTGCCAGCAGGCCTCCTCTCAACTATGGCTACACCTTC. The chain recombines TRBV28 with TRBJ1-2; D is unclear. The CDR3 has 13 amino acids. V shed 6 bases and J shed 2 bases, with 10 bases lying between them. Per germline, CDR1 MDHEN and CDR2 SYDVKM.

The chain employs TRBV20-1 and TRBJ2-7; D tentatively reads TRBD1 or TRBD2 (5 bases each). The CDR3 runs to 16 residues. CDR1 is DFQATT, CDR2 SNEGSKA, per germline (reference sequence). The CDR3 sequence is CCARGYTTRGLGEQYV. The CDR3 DNA reads TGCTGTGCTAGAGGGTATACTACAAGGGGCCTAGGCGAGCAGTACGTC.

This clonotype was picked up many times. The chain joins TRBV12-3 or TRBV12-4 to TRBJ1-4, with 8 bases aligning to TRBD1. This CDR3 comprises 14 residues. The ends lost 6 bases at V and 4 bases at J; junction bases unmatched: 4. The DNA for the CDR3 is TGTGCCAGCAGACAGACAGGGGATAATGAAAAACTGTTTTTT. Encoded protein: CASRQTGDNEKLFF.

This clonotype was seen repeatedly, ten times or more. The chain links TRBV6-2 or TRBV6-3 to TRBJ2-2, with D possibly called TRBD1 or TRBD2 (5 bases each). The V and J ends lost 8 bases and 6 bases respectively, with 16 bases between them. This CDR3 is 14 amino acids long. Germline loops: CDR1 MNHEY, CDR2 SVGEGT. CDR3 nucleotides: TGTGCCAGCTCAAGGGACGTCCACCCCGGGGAGCTGTTTTTT. It codes for CASSRDVHPGELFF.

This clonotype was counted only a few times. This chain links TRBV28 with TRBJ2-7, with D perhaps TRBD2 (6 bases). Germline values: CDR1 MDHEN, CDR2 SYDVKM. V lost 4 bases and J 5 bases, leaving 21 bases between the germline ends. The CDR3 totals 16 residues. DNA for the CDR3: TGTGCCAGCAGTTATGCCCGGGGGAGGAGCGAGGACGAGCAGTACGTC. Its translation is CASSYARGRSEDEQYV.

This clonotype was seen a few times. V and J are TRBV10-2 and TRBJ1-6, with D maybe TRBD1 (6 bases). The V end lost 6 bases, the J end lost 9 bases, and 15 bases lay between the germline ends. CDR1 and CDR2 (germline): WSHSY, SAAADI. The CDR3 length is 14 residues. The DNA for the CDR3 is TGCGCCAGCAGACCAGGGACAAGCGGTTCACCCCTCCACTTT. Encoded protein: CASRPGTSGSPLHF.

CDR3: CATSGAVASYNEQFF. For the CDR3, the DNA is TGTGCCACCAGCGGGGCGGTGGCTTCCTACAATGAGCAGTTCTTC. This chain uses TRBV15 with TRBJ2-1, with D possibly being TRBD1 (5 bases). Germline CDR1 is LNHNV and CDR2 is YYDKDF (reference sequence). The CDR3 has 15 amino acids. V lost 5 bases, J lost 1 base, and 12 bases lay in between.

This clonotype has a handful of counts. The chain is built from TRBV5-1 and TRBJ1-2; 8 nucleotides match TRBD1. With 0 bases clipped from V and 0 bases from J, the junction kept 4 bases outside the gene matches. The CDR3 has 16 residues. Germline V gene sequence: CDR1 SGHRS, CDR2 YFSETQ. DNA for the CDR3: TGCGCCAGCAGCTTGGAAGGACAGGGAGCTAACTATGGCTACACCTTC. Translating it yields CASSLEGQGANYGYTF.

There are a few counts of this clonotype. V gene TRBV5-5 combines with J gene TRBJ1-6, with 7 bases that match TRBD1. The germline gives CDR1 SGHKS, CDR2 YYEKEE (reference sequence). Trimming cost V 3 bases and J 6 bases; bases outside gene matches: 9. There are 16 residues in the CDR3. The CDR3 loop reads CASSSRDRGGNSPLHF. As DNA, the CDR3 is TGTGCCAGCAGCTCCCGGGACAGAGGAGGTAATTCACCCCTCCACTTT.

In this sample, this clonotype turned up many times. The J gene is TRBJ2-2, the V gene TRBV10-1; D is unclear. Germline V gene data show CDR1 as WNHNN and CDR2 as SYGVQD (reference sequence). The V and J ends lost 2 bases and 2 bases respectively, with 6 bases between them. CDR3 length equals 14 residues. The CDR3 protein is CASSEGVNTGELFF. The CDR3 DNA is TGCGCCAGCAGTGAGGGAGTAAACACCGGGGAGCTGTTTTTT.

This clonotype was seen more than once but under ten times. The V gene is TRBV29-1, the J gene TRBJ1-2, with 9 bases fitting TRBD1. The germline V gene encodes CDR1 SQVTM and CDR2 ANQGSEA. The length of the CDR3 is 11 residues. CDR3 nucleotides: TGCAGTGGGACAGGGAACTATGGCTACACCTTC. Its protein product is CSGTGNYGYTF.

This clonotype came up many times. The chain couples TRBV24-1 to TRBJ2-1; D unclear. Germline V CDR1 and CDR2: KGHDR, SFDVKD. There are 13 residues in the CDR3. Trimming shortened V by 3 bases and J by 4 bases, and 6 bases separated the two germline ends. The CDR3 DNA reads TGTGCCACCAGTGATGGTCAGTACAATGAGCAGTTCTTC. Translated, it gives CATSDGQYNEQFF.

The table lists this clonotype with a few counts. Here the CDR3 reads CASVTGIAEAFF. CDR3 nucleotide sequence: TGTGCCAGCGTCACAGGGATAGCTGAAGCTTTCTTT. The chain combines TRBV2 with TRBJ1-1; the D gene is possibly TRBD1 (6 bases). CDR3 size: 12 residues. Germline V gene lookup returns CDR1 SNHLY and CDR2 FYNNEI. V was pared by 8 bases and J by 6 bases, with 13 bases between. Full variable domain (rest looked up from reference TRBV2 and TRBJ1-1): EPEVTQTPSHQVTQMGQEVILRCVPISNHLYFYWYRQILGQKVEFLVSFYNNEISEKSEIFDDQFSVERPDGSNFTLKIRSTKLEDSAMYFCASVTGIAEAFFGQGTRLTVV.

This rearrangement joins TRBV20-1 to TRBJ1-4; weak D call: TRBD1 (6 bases). The germline CDR1 and CDR2 sequences are DFQATT and SNEGSKA (reference sequence). V was clipped by 0 bases and J by 4 bases, with 12 bases between them. The CDR3 is 15 residues long. The CDR3 nucleotides are TGCAGTGCTAGAGATCTTTCAGGGGTTAATGAAAAACTGTTTTTT. This translates into CSARDLSGVNEKLFF.

This clonotype was detected many times. V usage is TRBV3-1 and J usage is TRBJ2-1; no clear D gene. Germline assignment: CDR1 LGHDT and CDR2 YNNKEL (reference sequence). The CDR3 is made up of 17 amino acids. With 1 base removed from V and 1 base from J, the gap between germline ends came to 14 bases. The CDR3 nucleotides read TGTGCCAGCAGCCAAGGTTTCGTGGGAAGATCCTACAATGAGCAGTTCTTC. It specifies CASSQGFVGRSYNEQFF.

This clonotype was seen at least ten times. The rearrangement uses TRBV28 and TRBJ2-5; D is possibly TRBD2 (6 bases). V dropped 5 bases and J dropped 5 bases, with 12 bases sitting between them. The CDR3 is 13 residues long. Germline V gene data show CDR1 as MDHEN and CDR2 as SYDVKM. The CDR3 sequence: CASSPRLEETQYF. CDR3 bases: TGTGCCAGCAGTCCCAGACTAGAGGAGACCCAGTACTTC.